The rows below give T cell receptor beta chains drawn from one sample of a study of blood T cell repertoires in COVID-19. TCRdb's copy holds only in-frame clones and misses some; the assay was immunoSEQ multiplex PCR. Here the sample spans under 200,000 clones, around four fifths being singletons. Input material: PBMCs or T cells enriched from blood (not recorded which). Receptors were obtained from a woman aged 60-75 years who had recovered from COVID-19. The conserved cysteine and the conserved F or W are not part of the CDR3 here. For some rows the clone size is stated as once, few or many, or as a class when expanded; others skip it.

clone_size,v_call,cdr3_aa
.,TRBV18,ASSPSGQGFYGYT
.,TRBV7-3,ASSASSGGYTQY
.,TRBV7-6,ASSSDRTDTQY
few,TRBV28,ASSSPYNYGYT
.,TRBV6-5,ASSYQTGEAF
few,TRBV7-2,ASSLASAGLGYEQY
.,TRBV11-2,ASSPGQGYSPLH
.,TRBV19,ASSFSGGGFAGELF
.,TRBV6-5,ATGQGLSNQPQH
.,TRBV27,ASSSWTGGSNQPQH
.,TRBV6-5,ASLRDRGSGELF
few,TRBV19,ASSTDRGTEAF
.,TRBV9,ASSVAPGTGSANYGYT
.,TRBV19,ASSIDRGYGNQPQH
.,TRBV30,AWRETGTGGARGELF
.,TRBV5-6,ASSGPWESGELF
.,TRBV5-1,ASSNRVWGTEAF